These 21 T cell receptor beta chains share one sample of origin, sequenced in a study of blood T cell repertoires in COVID-19. TCRdb's copy holds only in-frame clones and misses some; the assay was immunoSEQ multiplex PCR. The sample lists a few hundred thousand clones, around 86% occurring once. The sample comprised peripheral blood. These TCRs come from a woman in her forties or fifties with COVID-19, enrolled during active disease.

This chain links TRBV7-9 with TRBJ2-7; D is ambiguous. From germline, CDR1 is SEHNR and CDR2 FQNEAQ (reference sequence). V was pared by 2 bases and J by 0 bases, with 23 bases between. CDR3 length: 19 amino acids. The CDR3 loop reads CASSLTPATNDVSSYEQYF. For the CDR3, the DNA is TGTGCCAGCAGCTTAACCCCCGCCACTAATGACGTGAGCTCCTACGAGCAGTACTTC.

This clone appeared once. J is TRBJ1-2 and V is TRBV5-1; no clear D. The V end lost 4 bases, the J end lost 8 bases, and 21 bases lay between the germline ends. CDR3 length equals 15 residues. Germline CDR1 and CDR2: SGHRS and YFSETQ. CDR3 nucleotide sequence: TGCGCCAGCAGCCCTGAGGGAATACCCCACGGGGGCTACACCTTC. Protein: CASSPEGIPHGGYTF.

The chain recombines TRBV3-1 (or the pseudogene TRBV3-2) with TRBJ1-1; weak D call: TRBD1 (6 bases). The CDR3 sequence is 14 residues long. The germline CDR1 and CDR2 sequences are LGHDT and YNNKEL (reference sequence). The germline V and J ends were trimmed by 4 bases and 5 bases, with 14 bases remaining between them. CDR3 nucleotides: TGTGCCAGCAGCCCCCATCTCCAGGGGACTGAAGCTTTCTTT. Its translation: CASSPHLQGTEAFF.

This clone was recorded a few times. The chain's CDR3 is CASSLLASAPGGQPQHF. In nucleotides, the CDR3 is TGTGCCAGCAGCTTATTGGCGAGCGCTCCTGGAGGGCAGCCCCAGCATTTT. V usage is TRBV7-8 and J usage is TRBJ1-5; no definite D call. V dropped 2 bases and J dropped 7 bases, with 21 bases sitting between them. This CDR3 region has 17 residues. Germline-derived CDR1 and CDR2 are SGHVS and FQNEAQ.

The chain links TRBV30 to TRBJ1-1, with a weak D call TRBD1 (5 bases). This CDR3 spans 15 amino acids. Germline values: CDR1 GTSNPN, CDR2 SVGIG (reference sequence). The V end was cut by 0 bases, the J end by 3 bases, with 14 bases between. The CDR3, as DNA: TGTGCCTGGAGTGTAGTCGGGGGAGGGGACACTGAAGCTTTCTTT. Translating it yields CAWSVVGGGDTEAFF.

V gene TRBV5-1 combines with J gene TRBJ2-7, with 9 bases lining up with TRBD2. After removal of 3 bases from V and 3 bases from J, the junction contained 13 bases not matched to a gene. In germline, CDR1 is SGHRS, CDR2 YFSETQ. This CDR3 has 17 amino acids. Here the CDR3 reads CASSWIAGAPPNYEQYF. In DNA, the CDR3 is TGCGCCAGCAGCTGGATAGCGGGGGCCCCACCCAACTACGAGCAGTACTTC.

The chain recombines TRBV4-1 with TRBJ2-3; D is ambiguous. Per germline, CDR1 MGHRA and CDR2 YSYEKL. V was trimmed by 0 bases and J by 4 bases, leaving 11 bases between them. This CDR3 comprises 15 residues. The CDR3 protein is CASSQDGLAADTQYF. In DNA, the CDR3 is TGCGCCAGCAGCCAAGATGGGCTGGCAGCAGATACGCAGTATTTT.

The chain combines TRBV7-8 with TRBJ1-2; D may be TRBD1 (5 bases). CDR3 length: 11 residues. V shed 1 base and J shed 11 bases, with 8 bases lying between them. From germline, CDR1 is SGHVS and CDR2 FQNEAQ. The CDR3 here is CASSLGGVYTF. The CDR3 region has the DNA TGTGCCAGCAGCTTAGGGGGGGTGTACACCTTC. The full variable domain, completed using reference TRBV7-8 and TRBJ1-2, is GAGVSQSPRYKVAKRGQDVALRCDPISGHVSLFWYQQALGQGPEFLTYFQNEAQLDKSGLPSDRFFAERPEGSVSTLKIQRTQQEDSAVYLCASSLGGVYTFGSGTRLTVV.

The chain links TRBV23-1 to TRBJ2-1; D remains ambiguous. TRBV23-1 is sorted into the ORF group, with uncertain function. V was pared by 3 bases and J by 5 bases, with 20 bases between. The CDR3 length is 17 residues. CDR3 sequence reads: CASSHPFKSNSNNEQFF. The CDR3 DNA reads as TGCGCCAGCAGTCATCCCTTTAAATCCAACAGTAACAATGAGCAGTTCTTC.

V is TRBV19 and J is TRBJ2-3; 10 nucleotides agree with TRBD1. The CDR3 is made up of 15 amino acids. CDR1 LNHDA and CDR2 SQIVND come from the germline V gene (reference sequence). The trim removed 1 base at V and 5 bases at J, leaving 3 bases unmatched. This CDR3 reads CASSIVTGGGDTQYF. The CDR3 region has the DNA TGTGCCAGTAGTATAGTGACAGGGGGCGGAGATACGCAGTATTTT.

This clone has a handful of counts. J is TRBJ2-2 and V is TRBV18, with a possible D match to TRBD1 (5 bases). Trimming cost V 0 bases and J 4 bases, with 9 bases left between them. CDR1 is KGHSH and CDR2 is LQKENI in the germline V gene. The CDR3 has 15 residues. CDR3 sequence reads: CASSPPSRVTGELFF. The CDR3 DNA reads as TGTGCCAGCTCACCACCGTCCAGGGTCACCGGGGAGCTGTTTTTT.

The V call is TRBV5-8, the J call TRBJ1-2; TRBD1 is a possible D gene (5 bases). CDR3 length equals 11 residues. The ends were cut back, 4 bases at V and 10 bases at J, with 11 bases in the middle. Germline values: CDR1 SGHTS, CDR2 YDEGEE. CDR3 sequence: CASSRTRDYTF. The CDR3 DNA reads as TGTGCCAGCAGCCGGACAAGGGACTACACCTTC.

The rearrangement links TRBV7-2 to TRBJ1-2, with D possibly being TRBD1 (6 bases). Germline CDR1 is SGHTA and CDR2 is FQGNSA. The V gene lost 5 bases and the J gene lost 8 bases, with 12 bases spanning the gap. The length of the CDR3 is 12 residues. The CDR3 here is CASSPGQGGYTF. In DNA form, the CDR3 reads TGTGCCAGCAGCCCGGGACAAGGGGGCTACACCTTC. The variable domain in full, with the rest retrieved from reference TRBV7-2 and TRBJ1-2, is GAGVSQSPSNKVTEKGKDVELRCDPISGHTALYWYRQSLGQGLEFLIYFQGNSAPDKSGLPSDRFSAERTGGSVSTLTIQRTQQEDSAVYLCASSPGQGGYTFGSGTRLTVV.

The chain carries TRBV3-1 (or the pseudogene TRBV3-2) and TRBJ2-7; possibly TRBD1 for D (6 bases). Germline V gene sequence: CDR1 LGHDT, CDR2 YNNKEL (reference sequence). This CDR3 is 14 amino acids long. The ends were cut back, 4 bases at V and 1 base at J, with 11 bases in the middle. CDR3 residues: CASSPRGYSYEQYF. Here the CDR3 DNA reads TGTGCCAGCAGCCCCAGGGGATATTCCTACGAGCAGTACTTC.

The chain uses TRBV27 and TRBJ2-7, with 9 bases aligning to TRBD2. Germline CDR1 and CDR2: MNHEY and SMNVEV (reference sequence). J gave up 5 bases and V 4 bases, and 6 bases lay outside the gene matches. The CDR3 loop spans 14 amino acids. This CDR3 reads CASSSAGGTHEQYF. The CDR3 DNA follows: TGTGCCAGCAGTTCCGCGGGGGGGACACACGAGCAGTACTTC.

Only one count was recorded for this clone. The rearrangement links TRBV15 to TRBJ1-3; D not certain. The CDR3 has 12 amino acids. Germline V gene data show CDR1 as LNHNV and CDR2 as YYDKDF (reference sequence). V lost 0 bases and J 8 bases, leaving 5 bases between the germline ends. DNA of the CDR3: TGTGCCACCAGCAGAGATCGGGACACCATATATTTT. Protein: CATSRDRDTIYF.

This clone was detected once. V gene TRBV27 combines with J gene TRBJ2-2; 9 bases fit TRBD1. The CDR3 contains 17 residues. V was pared by 5 bases and J by 1 base, with 8 bases of the junction left unmatched. Germline V gene lookup returns CDR1 MNHEY and CDR2 SMNVEV (reference sequence). This CDR3 is CASSLRRDRENTGELFF. The CDR3 DNA reads as TGTGCCAGCAGTCTTCGCCGGGACAGGGAGAACACCGGGGAGCTGTTTTTT.

The V gene is TRBV14, the J gene TRBJ2-7, with 8 bases that match TRBD2. In germline, CDR1 is SGHDN, CDR2 FVKESK. This CDR3 is 16 amino acids long. V lost 4 bases, J lost 5 bases, and 13 bases stayed unmatched. This CDR3 reads CASSPQGYLGRDEQYV. CDR3 nucleotides: TGTGCCAGCAGCCCCCAGGGGTATCTCGGGAGGGACGAGCAGTACGTC.

This clone was observed a few times. This sequence joins TRBV5-1 and TRBJ2-1; D might be TRBD1 (6 bases). V lost 0 bases, J lost 9 bases, and 10 bases lay in between. CDR1 and CDR2 (germline): SGHRS, YFSETQ. The CDR3 contains 13 residues. The DNA for the CDR3 is TGCGCCAGCAGCTTGGATGGGGGCGGTGAGCAGTTCTTC. Protein sequence: CASSLDGGGEQFF.

The sample holds one count of this clone. The gene calls are TRBV19 and TRBJ2-3; D perhaps matches TRBD2 (6 bases). The CDR3 length is 14 residues. V shed 6 bases and J shed 4 bases, with 14 bases lying between them. Germline V lookup: CDR1 LNHDA, CDR2 SQIVND (reference sequence). The CDR3 DNA is TGTGCCAGTAGGACGGGGGTCGGTCCAGATACGCAGTATTTT. Amino acids: CASRTGVGPDTQYF.

The chain combines TRBV24-1 with TRBJ2-2, with 8 bases fitting TRBD1. CDR1 and CDR2 from the germline V gene are KGHDR and SFDVKD. The CDR3 spans 16 residues. V shed 5 bases and J 2 bases; nucleotides not matched to a gene: 6. CDR3 in amino acids: CATSGRQGINTGELFF. CDR3 coding DNA: TGTGCCACCAGTGGCAGACAGGGGATAAACACCGGGGAGCTGTTTTTT.